The next 29 T cell receptor beta chains were all read from a single sample in a study of blood T cells in healthy people across ages. Sample-barcoded 5' priming and a J-beta primer mix drove a second PCR of 7 to 11 cycles. TCRdb re-analysed the 5' RACE reads in MiXCR, keeping a single row per CDR3 protein. The data show about 1.8 million distinct CDR3 sequences, with around half seen just once and approximately 2.1% held by the top ten. The sequencing input was blood. The receptors were gathered from a woman between 40 and 55 years old in good health.

The chain uses TRBV3-1 and TRBJ2-3, with D possibly being TRBD1 or TRBD2 (5 bases each). Germline V gives CDR1 LGHDT, CDR2 YNNKEL (reference sequence). The CDR3 contains 15 residues. Trimming shortened V by 3 bases and J by 5 bases, and 15 bases separated the two germline ends. The CDR3 DNA reads TGTGCCAGCAGCCAGTGGACGGGACCGGGAGATACGCAGTATTTT. It translates to CASSQWTGPGDTQYF.

The V call is TRBV7-9, the J call TRBJ2-1; a weak D match, TRBD2 (5 bases). V was shortened by 3 bases and J by 5 bases, with 8 bases between the two germline ends. Germline V CDR1 and CDR2: SEHNR, FQNEAQ (reference sequence). The CDR3 has 13 amino acids. CDR3 protein: CASSFRDNNEQFF. The CDR3 bases are TGTGCCAGCAGCTTTCGGGATAACAATGAGCAGTTCTTC.

The chain uses TRBV5-1 and TRBJ1-6, with D maybe TRBD1 (5 bases). This CDR3 spans 16 amino acids. V was pared by 0 bases and J by 6 bases, with 13 bases between. Germline V lookup: CDR1 SGHRS, CDR2 YFSETQ. The CDR3, as DNA: TGCGCCAGCAGCTTGGGTGATGGGGCACCTAATTCACCCCTCCACTTT. Its protein is CASSLGDGAPNSPLHF.

This chain connects TRBV20-1 to TRBJ1-1; 8 bases align to TRBD1. The germline V gene encodes CDR1 DFQATT and CDR2 SNEGSKA (reference sequence). The V gene end was trimmed by 5 bases and the J gene end by 1 base; junction bases not matched to a gene: 3. The CDR3 length is 13 residues. The CDR3 protein is CSAGGQENTEAFF. DNA for the CDR3: TGCAGTGCTGGGGGACAGGAGAACACTGAAGCTTTCTTT.

This clonotype was observed a handful of times. This chain links TRBV6-5 with TRBJ2-1; D gene unclear. CDR1 MNHEY and CDR2 SVGAGI come from the germline V gene. V was trimmed by 6 bases and J by 8 bases, leaving 8 bases between them. CDR3 length: 11 residues. Here the CDR3 DNA reads TGTGCCAGCAGGAACGGTTATGAGCAGTTCTTC. As protein: CASRNGYEQFF.

This clonotype was detected only a few times. The V gene is TRBV5-1, the J gene TRBJ2-7, with a tentative D call TRBD1 (5 bases). Germline lookup yields CDR1 SGHRS and CDR2 YFSETQ. The CDR3 is made up of 13 amino acids. Trimming left V 4 bases short and J 3 bases short, with 11 bases between. CDR3 sequence: CASSVDIVYEQYF. The CDR3 DNA follows: TGCGCCAGCAGCGTGGACATTGTCTACGAGCAGTACTTC.

The rearrangement uses TRBV12-3 or TRBV12-4 and TRBJ2-1, with 7 positions matching TRBD2. V shed 7 bases and J 3 bases; nucleotides not matched to a gene: 9. The CDR3 is made up of 15 amino acids. The CDR3 coding sequence is TGTGCCAGCACTGATTGGGGAGGGCGCTACAATGAGCAGTTCTTC. Protein: CASTDWGGRYNEQFF.

This clonotype has only a few counts. The V call is TRBV7-8, the J call TRBJ2-5, with D uncertain. The CDR3 is 15 amino acids. CDR1 is SGHVS and CDR2 is FQNEAQ in the germline V gene. Trimming left V 5 bases short and J 1 base short, with 14 bases between. The CDR3 region is CASSRPGEIQETQYF. In DNA form, the CDR3 reads TGTGCCAGCAGCCGGCCGGGCGAGATCCAAGAGACCCAGTACTTC.

The CDR3 loop reads CASTPTGENSPLHF. The CDR3 bases are TGTGCCAGTACCCCGACAGGGGAAAATTCACCCCTCCACTTT. This chain joins TRBV19 and TRBJ1-6, with 8 bases lining up with TRBD1. Germline values: CDR1 LNHDA, CDR2 SQIVND (reference sequence). The CDR3 extends over 14 amino acids. Trimming took 7 bases from V and 7 from J; bases not matched to a gene: 6.

This clonotype was counted only a few times. This chain joins TRBV7-2 and TRBJ2-7, with D perhaps given as TRBD1 or TRBD2 (7 bases each). This CDR3 has 17 amino acids. Trimming left V 3 bases short and J 3 bases short, with 21 bases between. Germline V CDR1 and CDR2: SGHTA, FQGNSA. The CDR3 loop is CASSLDDIRGGVYEQYF. The CDR3 DNA is TGTGCCAGCAGCTTGGACGACATCAGGGGGGGGGTCTACGAGCAGTACTTC.

This clonotype was detected only a few times. The chain joins TRBV7-9 to TRBJ1-2; 7 nucleotides line up with TRBD1. The ends lost 4 bases at V and 1 base at J; junction bases unmatched: 6. The CDR3 length is 15 residues. Germline lookup yields CDR1 SEHNR and CDR2 FQNEAQ (reference sequence). The CDR3 sequence: CASSSGTAINYGYTF. The CDR3, as DNA: TGTGCCAGCAGCTCCGGGACAGCGATTAACTATGGCTACACCTTC.

V usage is TRBV6-2 or TRBV6-3 and J usage is TRBJ2-3, with TRBD1 identical over 8 bases. Germline CDR1 and CDR2: MNHEY and SVGEGT. This CDR3 has 15 residues. J was trimmed by 3 bases and V by 2 bases; bases with no gene match: 4. The chain's CDR3 is CASSYRDRRTDTQYF. The CDR3 DNA follows: TGTGCCAGCAGTTACAGGGACAGGAGAACAGATACGCAGTATTTT.

This clonotype appeared a few times. The V call is TRBV7-6, the J call TRBJ1-2; 7 nucleotides align to TRBD1. Trimming at V came to 5 bases and at J to 8 bases, leaving 11 bases not matched to a gene. CDR3 length: 14 amino acids. The germline V gene has CDR1 SGHVS and CDR2 FNYEAQ. This chain's CDR3 is CASSTRQGGGGYTF. The CDR3 bases are TGTGCCAGCAGCACTCGACAGGGAGGCGGCGGCTACACCTTC.

This clonotype has at least ten counts. The chain is built from TRBV12-3 or TRBV12-4 and TRBJ2-7; weak D call: TRBD1 (5 bases). CDR3 length equals 14 residues. The germline V and J ends were trimmed by 1 base and 5 bases, with 12 bases remaining between them. This CDR3 reads CASSLGQGGHEQYF. CDR3 nucleotides: TGTGCCAGCAGTTTAGGGCAGGGCGGCCACGAGCAGTACTTC.

This sequence joins TRBV20-1 and TRBJ2-3; 7 positions agree with TRBD2. V shed 4 bases and J 3 bases; nucleotides not matched to a gene: 7. This CDR3 has 14 amino acids. Germline-derived CDR1 and CDR2 are DFQATT and SNEGSKA (reference sequence). The CDR3 sequence: CSANQGLPTDTQYF. The CDR3 DNA reads TGCAGTGCTAACCAGGGACTACCAACAGATACGCAGTATTTT.

The sample holds a few counts of this clonotype. The chain carries TRBV29-1 and TRBJ2-4; possible D gene TRBD2, 6 bases. Trimming stripped 4 bases from V and 0 bases from J, with 16 bases between. The CDR3 covers 16 residues. Germline V gives CDR1 SQVTM, CDR2 ANQGSEA. In DNA form, the CDR3 reads TGCAGCGTTGGTGGGGGGTCCGCCGTAGCCAAAAACATTCAGTACTTC. Translating it yields CSVGGGSAVAKNIQYF.

This chain links TRBV28 with TRBJ1-1; D gene unclear. The germline CDR1 and CDR2 sequences are MDHEN and SYDVKM. The CDR3 contains 16 residues. Trimming removed 5 bases at V and 1 base at J, with 17 bases between. In DNA, the CDR3 is TGTGCCAGCAGTGGGGTACAACGACCCCCGAACACTGAAGCTTTCTTT. Residues: CASSGVQRPPNTEAFF.

The J gene is TRBJ1-1, the V gene TRBV24-1, with TRBD1 matching 7 bases. The CDR3 extends over 13 amino acids. Unmatched junction bases numbered 5, after V lost 4 bases and J lost 7 bases. Germline V gene sequence: CDR1 KGHDR, CDR2 SFDVKD. The CDR3, as DNA: TGTGCCACCAGTGAGCGACAGGGCGGTGAAGCTTTCTTT. Its protein is CATSERQGGEAFF.

The V call is TRBV28, the J call TRBJ2-4; no firm D call. Germline assignment: CDR1 MDHEN and CDR2 SYDVKM. The germline V and J ends were trimmed by 6 bases and 3 bases, with 15 bases remaining between them. The CDR3 consists of 15 residues. The CDR3 reads CASSPSGMVKNIQYF. In nucleotides, the CDR3 is TGTGCCAGCAGCCCATCCGGAATGGTCAAAAACATTCAGTACTTC.

In its sample, this clonotype was seen a few times. The gene calls are TRBV12-3 or TRBV12-4 and TRBJ1-5; D remains ambiguous. The CDR3 length is 15 residues. V lost 6 bases and J 4 bases, leaving 16 bases between the germline ends. CDR3 sequence reads: CASSREHTGNQPQHF. Here the CDR3 DNA reads TGTGCCAGCAGCCGAGAACACACGGGGAATCAGCCCCAGCATTTT.

This clonotype has a handful of counts. The chain recombines TRBV7-2 with TRBJ2-3, with 12 bases fitting TRBD2. CDR3 size: 15 residues. Trimming at V came to 1 base and at J to 6 bases, leaving 2 bases not matched to a gene. The germline V gene encodes CDR1 SGHTA and CDR2 FQGNSA. The CDR3 spells CASSLDGLAGDTQYF. The DNA for the CDR3 is TGTGCCAGCAGCTTAGACGGACTAGCGGGGGATACGCAGTATTTT. Based on the CDR3 plus reference TRBV7-2 and TRBJ2-3, the full variable domain is GAGVSQSPSNKVTEKGKDVELRCDPISGHTALYWYRQSLGQGLEFLIYFQGNSAPDKSGLPSDRFSAERTGGSVSTLTIQRTQQEDSAVYLCASSLDGLAGDTQYFGPGTRLTVL.

The CDR3 here is CASSLQTGRRGNEQFF. The CDR3 bases are TGTGCCAGCAGCCTTCAAACAGGGCGGAGGGGCAATGAGCAGTTCTTC. V gene TRBV21-1 combines with J gene TRBJ2-1; the table's D gene call, TRBD1, was not cross checked with the DNA. TRBV21-1 is recorded as a pseudogene. This CDR3 spans 16 amino acids.

This clonotype was seen a handful of times. The V and J genes are TRBV6-5 and TRBJ2-5; tentative D call: TRBD2 (6 bases). Trimming shortened V by 8 bases and J by 1 base, and 8 bases separated the two germline ends. The CDR3 is made up of 12 amino acids. Germline-derived CDR1 and CDR2 are MNHEY and SVGAGI. The CDR3 region is CASGGVQETQYF. Here the CDR3 DNA reads TGTGCCAGCGGAGGGGTCCAAGAGACCCAGTACTTC.

The genes are TRBV5-1 and TRBJ2-1; 7 bases match TRBD1. This CDR3 spans 15 amino acids. V shed 2 bases, J shed 5 bases, and the junction held 7 bases outside the gene matches. Germline V gene sequence: CDR1 SGHRS, CDR2 YFSETQ. CDR3 sequence: CASSFDTGAHNEQFF. The CDR3 DNA is TGCGCCAGCAGCTTCGATACAGGGGCACACAATGAGCAGTTCTTC.

This chain joins TRBV28 and TRBJ2-3, with 9 bases that match TRBD1. There are 18 residues in the CDR3. Germline assignment: CDR1 MDHEN and CDR2 SYDVKM. The J segment lost 0 bases and the V segment lost 6 bases, leaving 13 bases of the junction unmatched. CDR3 DNA sequence: TGTGCCAGCAGAGCCTACCCTTCCGGACAGGGGAGCACAGATACGCAGTATTTT. This encodes CASRAYPSGQGSTDTQYF. The full variable domain, in which reference TRBV28 and TRBJ2-3 provide the parts outside the CDR3, is DVKVTQSSRYLVKRTGEKVFLECVQDMDHENMFWYRQDPGLGLRLIYFSYDVKMKEKGDIPEGYSVSREKKERFSLILESASTNQTSMYLCASRAYPSGQGSTDTQYFGPGTRLTVL.

The gene calls are TRBV6-5 and TRBJ2-7, with D possibly being TRBD1 (6 bases). CDR3 length: 14 amino acids. Per germline, CDR1 MNHEY and CDR2 SVGAGI. V was pared by 6 bases and J by 2 bases, with 14 bases between. The CDR3 loop is CASSRTVLTYEQYF. The CDR3, as DNA: TGTGCCAGCAGCCGGACAGTTTTAACCTACGAGCAGTACTTC.

The V call is TRBV14, the J call TRBJ1-2; D perhaps matches TRBD1 (6 bases). Trimming cost V 6 bases and J 8 bases, with 10 bases left between them. CDR3 size: 11 residues. CDR1 SGHDN and CDR2 FVKESK come from the germline V gene. This CDR3 is CASRRTVGYTF. CDR3 DNA sequence: TGTGCCAGCAGACGGACAGTCGGCTACACCTTC.

This clonotype occurred once. An end of the junction does not agree with germline; a read error may underlie this. The chain joins TRBV7-2 to TRBJ2-2; 8 bases agree with TRBD2. CDR1 SGHTA and CDR2 FQGNSA come from the germline V gene. CDR3 length equals 16 residues. This CDR3 reads CASSLARGANTGELFF. DNA of the CDR3: TGTGCCAGTAGCTTAGCGCGGGGGGCGAACACCGGGGAGCTGTTTTTT.

The V gene is TRBV20-1, the J gene TRBJ2-3, with a weak D call TRBD2 (7 bases). Germline V gene lookup returns CDR1 DFQATT and CDR2 SNEGSKA (reference sequence). This CDR3 is 13 amino acids long. V lost 6 bases and J lost 2, with 12 bases in between. CDR3 amino acids: CSAPAGATDTQYF. The CDR3 region has the DNA TGCAGTGCCCCCGCGGGGGCCACAGATACGCAGTATTTT.